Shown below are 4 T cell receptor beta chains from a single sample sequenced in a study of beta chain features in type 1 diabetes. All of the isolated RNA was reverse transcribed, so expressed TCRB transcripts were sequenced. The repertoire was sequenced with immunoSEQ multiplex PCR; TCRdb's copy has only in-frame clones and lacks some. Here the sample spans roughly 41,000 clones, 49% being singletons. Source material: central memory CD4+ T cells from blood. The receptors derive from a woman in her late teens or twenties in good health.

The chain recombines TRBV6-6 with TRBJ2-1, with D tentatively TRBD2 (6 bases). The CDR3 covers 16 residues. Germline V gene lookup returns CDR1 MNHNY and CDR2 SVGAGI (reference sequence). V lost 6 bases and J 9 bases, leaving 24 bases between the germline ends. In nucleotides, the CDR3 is TGTGCCAGCAGCTTCACCCGACTAGTTCGGGCCCCTGAGCAGTTCTTC. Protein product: CASSFTRLVRAPEQFF.

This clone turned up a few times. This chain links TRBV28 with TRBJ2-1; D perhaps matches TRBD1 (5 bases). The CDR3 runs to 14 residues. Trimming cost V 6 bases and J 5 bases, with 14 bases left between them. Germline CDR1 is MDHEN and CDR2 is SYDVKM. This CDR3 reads CASRLIGQDNEQFF. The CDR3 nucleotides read TGTGCCAGCAGGTTGATCGGACAAGACAATGAGCAGTTCTTC.

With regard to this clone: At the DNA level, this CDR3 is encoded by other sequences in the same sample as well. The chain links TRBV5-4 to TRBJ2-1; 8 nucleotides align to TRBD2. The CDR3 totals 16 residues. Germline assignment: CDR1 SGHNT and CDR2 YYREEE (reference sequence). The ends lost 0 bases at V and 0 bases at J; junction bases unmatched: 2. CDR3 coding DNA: TGTGCCAGCAGCTTGGAGGCGGGGGGCTCCTACAATGAGCAGTTCTTC. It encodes CASSLEAGGSYNEQFF.

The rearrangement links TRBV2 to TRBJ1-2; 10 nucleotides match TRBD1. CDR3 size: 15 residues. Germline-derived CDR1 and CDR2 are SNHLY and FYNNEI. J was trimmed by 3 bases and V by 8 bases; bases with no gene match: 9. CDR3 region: CASHWDRGGDYGYTF. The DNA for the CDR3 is TGTGCCAGCCATTGGGACAGGGGCGGAGACTATGGCTACACCTTC.